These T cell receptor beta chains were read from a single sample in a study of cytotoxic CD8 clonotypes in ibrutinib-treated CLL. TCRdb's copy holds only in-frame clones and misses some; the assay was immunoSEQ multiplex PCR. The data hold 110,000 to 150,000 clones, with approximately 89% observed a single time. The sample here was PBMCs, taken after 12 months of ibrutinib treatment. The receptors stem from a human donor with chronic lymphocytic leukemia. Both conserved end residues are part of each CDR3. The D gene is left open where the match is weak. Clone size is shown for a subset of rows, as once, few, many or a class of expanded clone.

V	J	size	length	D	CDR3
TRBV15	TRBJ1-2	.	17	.	CATSRDYGGSIGYGYTF
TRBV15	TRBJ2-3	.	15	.	CATSPPSLMADTQYF
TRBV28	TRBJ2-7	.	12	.	CATQASAYEQYF
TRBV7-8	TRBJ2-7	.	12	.	CASSLGRYEQYF
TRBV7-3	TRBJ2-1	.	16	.	CASSPTFGLTTPEQFF
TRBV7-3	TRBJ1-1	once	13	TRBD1	CASSSGQGRSAFF
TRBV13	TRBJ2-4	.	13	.	CASSFSGGDIQYF
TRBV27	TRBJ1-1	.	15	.	CASSLSLGVKTEAFF
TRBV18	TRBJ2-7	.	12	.	CASSPDSYEQYF
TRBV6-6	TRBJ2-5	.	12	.	CASSVGGATQYF
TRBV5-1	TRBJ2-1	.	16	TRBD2	CASSSPPGLAVREQFF
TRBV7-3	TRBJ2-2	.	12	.	CASSFGLGELFF
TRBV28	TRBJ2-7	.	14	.	CASNIGGTLNEQYF
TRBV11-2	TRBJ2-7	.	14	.	CASSLVQDDYEQYF
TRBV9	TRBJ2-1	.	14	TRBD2	CASSAKLAGSEQFF
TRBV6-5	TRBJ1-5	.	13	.	CASRIRGNQPQHF
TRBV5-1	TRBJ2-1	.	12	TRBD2	CASGRESNEQFF
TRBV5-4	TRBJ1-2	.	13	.	CASSVGGDYGYTF
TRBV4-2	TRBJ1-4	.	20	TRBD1	CASSQGVVGTGTRIAEKLFF
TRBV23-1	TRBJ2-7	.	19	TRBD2	CASSQSGLAGGRWTHEQYF
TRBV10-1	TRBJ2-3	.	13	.	CASSVGGEDTQYF
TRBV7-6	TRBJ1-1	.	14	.	CASSRRTDNTEAFF
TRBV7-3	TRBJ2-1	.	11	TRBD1	CASSLGQGKFF
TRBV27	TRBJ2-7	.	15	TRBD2	CASSISSGRAYEQYF
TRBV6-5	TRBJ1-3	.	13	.	CASTRGSGNTIYF
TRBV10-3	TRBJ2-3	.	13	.	CAISGGGADTQYF
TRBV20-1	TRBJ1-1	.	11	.	CSATVNTEAFF
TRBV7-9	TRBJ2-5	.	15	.	CASSFPGTYEETQYF
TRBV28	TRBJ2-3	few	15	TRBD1	CASSEGGTGDDTQYF